This T cell receptor beta chain was identified in a study of blood T cell repertoires in COVID-19. Study-wide background: In each case, the material was cDNA or gDNA derived from T cells, B-cell-depleted T cells, or PBMCs.

V trimming: 5 bases; J trimming: 2 bases; junction bases outside the gene matches: 8. Germline lookup yields CDR1 SGHVS and CDR2 FQNEAQ. The CDR3 length is 16 residues. The repertoire was sequenced with immunoSEQ multiplex PCR; TCRdb's copy has only in-frame clones and lacks some. The sample records over 70,000 clones, roughly 76% being singletons. This clonotype was sampled from a man aged 65 to 85 with active or convalescent COVID-19. Sequencing was done on a sample of peripheral blood. The rearrangement uses TRBV7-8 and TRBJ2-5; 10 bases match TRBD2. The CDR3 loop reads CASSPQVAGGQETQYF. CDR3 in DNA: TGTGCCAGCAGCCCCCAGGTAGCGGGGGGACAAGAGACCCAGTACTTC.